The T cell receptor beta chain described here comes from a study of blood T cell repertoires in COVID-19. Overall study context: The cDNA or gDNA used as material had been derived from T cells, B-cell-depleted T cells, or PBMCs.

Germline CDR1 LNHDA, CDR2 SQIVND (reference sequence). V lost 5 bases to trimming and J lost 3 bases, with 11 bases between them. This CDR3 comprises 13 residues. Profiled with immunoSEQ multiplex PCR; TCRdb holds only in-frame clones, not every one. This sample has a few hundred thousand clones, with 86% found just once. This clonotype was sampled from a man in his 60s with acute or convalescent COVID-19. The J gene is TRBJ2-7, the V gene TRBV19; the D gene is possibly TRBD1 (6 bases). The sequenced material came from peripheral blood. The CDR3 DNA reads TGTGCCAGTAGTCCCCAGGGGCTCTACGAGCAGTACTTC. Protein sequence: CASSPQGLYEQYF.